This T cell receptor (beta chain) was obtained from a study of blood T cell repertoires in COVID-19. Study-level background: Sample material is recorded as cDNA or gDNA derived from T cells, B-cell-depleted T cells, or PBMCs.

In the study's own analysis: Reference gene primers were amplified, and this amplification served to estimate nucleated cell counts. The data were produced by immunoSEQ multiplex PCR, yet TCRdb's version contains in-frame clones alone and is incomplete. D and trimming were read from the DNA, whereas the V and J calls and clone size are those reported in that table. The sample records about 86,000 clones, 75% to 90% being singletons. This clone was picked up one time. The CDR3 is 15 amino acids. The germline V and J ends were trimmed by 0 bases and 5 bases, with 14 bases remaining between them. The germline V gene has CDR1 GTSNPN and CDR2 SVGIG (reference sequence).

This clonotype originated in a human donor in a cohort sampled during active COVID-19. The chain uses TRBV30 and TRBJ1-5, with D tentatively TRBD1 (6 bases). Source material: peripheral blood. The DNA of the CDR3 is TGTGCCTGGAGTGTAGCGGGGGCCACAGATCAGCCCCAGCATTTT. As protein: CAWSVAGATDQPQHF.